The 15 T cell receptor delta chains given below trace back to one sample, sequenced in a study of Vδ1+ human thymocytes. RNA was extracted from the cells and then reverse transcribed. CDR3 amplicons came from multiplex PCR with pooled V-gene forward and constant-region reverse primers. TCRdb reran clone calling via CATT on the multiplex PCR reads. The table records 70,000 or so delta-chain clones, around 30% of them present only once. The study, taken as a whole, reports: In the thymus, TRG and TRD repertoires looked highly polyclonal with Gaussian CDR3 lengths.

No antigen has been assigned to these receptors. Sequencing input: Vdelta1+ gamma-delta thymocytes from the thymus. Subset: FACS-sorted CD3+ TCRalphabeta- TCRVdelta1+ TCRVdelta2- thymocytes. The receptors shown here come from a boy in the first two years of life who had congenital heart surgery.

The rearrangement joins TRDV1 to TRDJ1; 10 bases fit TRDD3. This CDR3 contains 16 residues. V dropped 3 bases and J dropped 11; count of bases not matched to a gene: 15. The V gene's germline CDR1 is TSWWSYY and CDR2 QGS. The chain's CDR3 is CALGDLGPGDTRFLIF. The CDR3 nucleotides read TGTGCTCTTGGGGACCTGGGACCGGGGGATACGCGATTCCTCATCTTT.

This chain uses TRDV1 with TRDJ1, with TRDD3 identical over 10 bases. CDR1 and CDR2 from the germline V gene are TSWWSYY and QGS. V was clipped by 2 bases and J by 0 bases; unmatched bases: 9. CDR3 length: 18 residues. The CDR3 bases are TGTGCTCTTGGGGAAGATTTATCACTGGGGGATTACACCGATAAACTCATCTTT. Translated: CALGEDLSLGDYTDKLIF.

V and J are TRDV1 and TRDJ1; 10 positions agree with TRDD3. V lost 2 bases and J lost 2; bases outside the gene matches: 14. The germline V gene encodes CDR1 TSWWSYY and CDR2 QGS. The CDR3 totals 19 residues. The chain's CDR3 is CALGEISYGGYATTDKLIF. The DNA of the CDR3 is TGTGCTCTTGGGGAAATTTCCTACGGGGGATACGCCACAACCGATAAACTCATCTTT.

The V call is TRDV1, the J call TRDJ1; 11 nucleotides match TRDD3. Germline trimming cut 0 bases from V and 2 bases from J; bases unmatched to any gene: 29. Germline V gene lookup returns CDR1 TSWWSYY and CDR2 QGS. The CDR3 spans 25 residues. CDR3 coding DNA: TGTGCTCTTGGGGAACTTCTCCTTCCTACCCTATTTTCGCCTGGGGGATACTCGCGAACCGATAAACTCATCTTT. This translates into CALGELLLPTLFSPGGYSRTDKLIF.

The chain recombines TRDV1 with TRDJ1, with D perhaps given as TRDD2 or TRDD3 (7 bases each). V dropped 0 bases and J dropped 0 bases, with 38 bases sitting between them. Germline V gives CDR1 TSWWSYY, CDR2 QGS. The CDR3 is 25 amino acids. The CDR3 sequence: CALGELGHSYASWYWGSPYTDKLIF. The CDR3, as DNA: TGTGCTCTTGGGGAACTAGGTCATTCCTACGCCAGTTGGTACTGGGGATCCCCGTACACCGATAAACTCATCTTT.

There are a few counts of this clone. The V and J genes are TRDV1 and TRDJ1; TRDD3 might be the D (5 bases). CDR1 is TSWWSYY and CDR2 is QGS in the germline V gene. This CDR3 is built from 14 residues. Trimming shortened V by 2 bases and J by 4 bases, and 11 bases separated the two germline ends. CDR3 nucleotide sequence: TGTGCTCTTGGGGAAGGAGGGGGTTGCGATAAACTCATCTTT. Its translation is CALGEGGGCDKLIF.

This chain joins TRDV1 and TRDJ1; tentatively, D is TRDD3 (10 bases). V lost 0 bases, J lost 2 bases, and 37 bases lay in between. The CDR3 runs 24 residues. Germline V gene data show CDR1 as TSWWSYY and CDR2 as QGS. The CDR3 reads CALGELAPPSYVHWGIRKTDKLIF. CDR3 coding DNA: TGTGCTCTTGGGGAACTGGCCCCCCCTTCCTACGTCCACTGGGGGATTAGGAAAACCGATAAACTCATCTTT.

This clone was recorded a few times. V usage is TRDV1 and J usage is TRDJ1; D is ambiguous. Germline assignment: CDR1 TSWWSYY and CDR2 QGS. This CDR3 contains 17 residues. Trimming cost V 2 bases and J 2 bases, with 18 bases left between them. The CDR3 loop is CALGEARLRLGTDKLIF. The CDR3 nucleotides read TGTGCTCTTGGGGAAGCTCGACTACGACTTGGAACCGATAAACTCATCTTT.

A word on this clone: Other DNA sequences in this sample translate to the same CDR3. This chain links TRDV1 with TRDJ1, with a possible D match to TRDD3 (5 bases). Deletions cut 4 bases from V and 0 bases from J, with 18 bases between. From germline, CDR1 is TSWWSYY and CDR2 QGS. This CDR3 is 17 amino acids long. The chain's CDR3 is CALGAPLGGSYTDKLIF. The CDR3, as DNA: TGTGCTCTTGGGGCTCCCCTGGGTGGCTCTTACACCGATAAACTCATCTTT.

V and J are TRDV1 and TRDJ1; 7 bases match TRDD3. This CDR3 is 18 amino acids long. Germline CDR1 and CDR2: TSWWSYY and QGS. V was clipped by 3 bases and J by 7 bases; unmatched bases: 20. DNA for the CDR3: TGTGCTCTTGGGGACCACCCGCGGGATACTCGGGCCTTAGGTAAACTCATCTTT. Translation gives CALGDHPRDTRALGKLIF.

The gene calls are TRDV1 and TRDJ1, with 9 bases matching TRDD2. V shed 3 bases and J 0 bases; nucleotides not matched to a gene: 26. Germline values: CDR1 TSWWSYY, CDR2 QGS. This CDR3 is 23 amino acids long. The CDR3 DNA sequence: TGTGCTCTTGGGGACTGCACCTTCCTACACTGGGGCCAGGCAGGTCTGTACACCGATAAACTCATCTTT. As protein: CALGDCTFLHWGQAGLYTDKLIF.

The V gene is TRDV3, the J gene TRDJ1; 9 bases agree with TRDD3. The junction had 14 bases not matched to a gene; V was cut back by 1 base and J by 11 bases. CDR3 size: 14 residues. Germline V gene lookup returns CDR1 TVYSNPD and CDR2 GDNSRS (reference sequence). The CDR3 sequence: CAFIPFLSWGILIF. The CDR3 nucleotides read TGTGCCTTTATCCCCTTCCTCAGCTGGGGGATCCTCATCTTT.

The chain recombines TRDV1 with TRDJ1; 12 bases map to TRDD3. V dropped 0 bases and J dropped 10; count of bases not matched to a gene: 15. Germline lookup yields CDR1 TSWWSYY and CDR2 QGS. This CDR3 has 18 amino acids. This chain's CDR3 is CALGELNYGYWGILGLIF. The CDR3, as DNA: TGTGCTCTTGGGGAACTAAACTACGGGTACTGGGGGATACTGGGACTCATCTTT.

The gene calls are TRDV1 and TRDJ1; 11 nucleotides line up with TRDD3. CDR1 is TSWWSYY and CDR2 is QGS in the germline V gene. The ends lost 2 bases at V and 3 bases at J; junction bases unmatched: 17. The CDR3 contains 20 residues. CDR3 residues: CALGETRFLLLGDKSDKLIF. CDR3 DNA sequence: TGTGCTCTTGGGGAAACACGATTCCTACTACTGGGGGATAAGTCCGATAAACTCATCTTT.

The chain combines TRDV1 with TRDJ1; TRDD3 agrees at 8 bases. The CDR3 is 18 amino acids. V lost 4 bases to trimming and J lost 2 bases; unmatched junction nucleotides: 15. Germline values: CDR1 TSWWSYY, CDR2 QGS. CDR3 loop: CALGAHGGYWGLTDKLIF. The CDR3 DNA sequence: TGTGCTCTTGGGGCTCACGGCGGGTACTGGGGGCTAACCGATAAACTCATCTTT.